The 27 T cell receptor beta chains reported below all come from one sample, sequenced in a study of T cells after yellow fever vaccination. TCRdb independently ran MiXCR on the 5' RACE reads; one entry per CDR3 protein. This table has more than 350,000 distinct CDR3 sequences, under 14% appearing once. The material sequenced was PBMCs, taken on the day of the first yellow fever vaccination. The receptor set was obtained from a man aged 18 to 29 who received the YFV17D yellow fever vaccine.

In this sample, this clonotype turned up a few times. The genes are TRBV20-1 and TRBJ2-2; 10 bases align to TRBD1. Germline trimming cut 0 bases from V and 5 bases from J; bases unmatched to any gene: 6. Germline CDR1 DFQATT, CDR2 SNEGSKA (reference sequence). The CDR3 sequence is 16 residues long. The CDR3 nucleotides are TGCAGTGCTAGAGATTCTAGACAGGGGGCGACCGGGGAGCTGTTTTTT. It specifies CSARDSRQGATGELFF.

The chain uses TRBV5-1 and TRBJ1-5; 9 bases are shared with TRBD1. The V segment lost 0 bases and the J segment 3 bases; nucleotides outside the gene matches: 7. This CDR3 has 17 residues. In germline, CDR1 is SGHRS, CDR2 YFSETQ. The CDR3 sequence: CASSLAPTGGNNQPQHF. The DNA of the CDR3 is TGCGCCAGCAGCTTGGCCCCGACAGGGGGAAACAATCAGCCCCAGCATTTT.

This clonotype was seen at least ten times. This rearrangement joins TRBV7-2 to TRBJ2-3; D remains ambiguous. V was shortened by 5 bases and J by 5 bases, with 11 bases between the two germline ends. Per germline, CDR1 SGHTA and CDR2 FQGNSA. This CDR3 region has 13 residues. The CDR3, as DNA: TGTGCCAGCAGCCCAGACCAGATAGATACGCAGTATTTT. Translated: CASSPDQIDTQYF.

In its sample, this clonotype was seen a few times. V is TRBV18 and J is TRBJ2-7, with 12 bases fitting TRBD2. This CDR3 spans 16 amino acids. Trimming took 3 bases from V and 1 from J; bases not matched to a gene: 4. Germline-derived CDR1 and CDR2 are KGHSH and LQKENI. The CDR3 is CASSPGLAGESYEQYF. CDR3 bases: TGTGCCAGCTCACCGGGACTAGCGGGCGAGTCCTACGAGCAGTACTTC.

This clonotype was counted only a few times. V gene TRBV4-3 combines with J gene TRBJ2-7, with D possibly matching TRBD1 (6 bases). Trimming cost V 3 bases and J 0 bases, with 15 bases left between them. Germline CDR1 LGHNA, CDR2 YSLEER. The CDR3 contains 16 residues. CDR3 loop: CASSQTRDRSSYEQYF. The DNA of the CDR3 is TGCGCCAGCAGCCAGACCCGCGACAGGAGCTCCTACGAGCAGTACTTC.

The J gene is TRBJ1-5, the V gene TRBV6-1; no clear D gene. V was cut by 2 bases and J by 6 bases, with 8 bases left in between. Germline V gives CDR1 MNHNS, CDR2 SASEGT. The CDR3 runs 13 residues. CDR3 DNA sequence: TGTGCCAGCAGTGAAAAGGGCGGTCAGCCCCAGCATTTT. It encodes CASSEKGGQPQHF.

The sample holds a few counts of this clonotype. The rearrangement uses TRBV25-1 and TRBJ1-5; D is uncertain. The CDR3 loop spans 14 amino acids. Looked up from germline, CDR1 is MGHDK and CDR2 is SYGVNS. The ends were cut back, 7 bases at V and 1 base at J, with 11 bases in the middle. The CDR3 DNA follows: TGTGCCAGCAAGGACTCCCTAAGCAATCAGCCCCAGCATTTT. Translating it yields CASKDSLSNQPQHF.

The chain combines TRBV12-5 with TRBJ1-2; D is uncertain. This CDR3 is 15 amino acids long. Per the germline V gene, CDR1 is LGHNT and CDR2 is FRNRAP. Trimming stripped 0 bases from V and 5 bases from J, with 13 bases between. Here the CDR3 DNA reads TGTGCTAGTGGTTTGGTTCGGGGAGGAGCATATGGCTACACCTTC. It is translated as CASGLVRGGAYGYTF.

This clonotype was detected ten times or more. V usage is TRBV5-1 and J usage is TRBJ2-2; D uncertain. This CDR3 region has 13 residues. V lost 1 base to trimming and J lost 5 bases, with 6 bases between them. Germline lookup yields CDR1 SGHRS and CDR2 YFSETQ. The chain's CDR3 is CASSLRFTGELFF. The CDR3 nucleotides are TGCGCCAGCAGCTTGCGGTTTACCGGGGAGCTGTTTTTT.

This clonotype has a handful of counts. The J gene is TRBJ2-7, the V gene TRBV4-3; D unresolved. The germline CDR1 and CDR2 sequences are LGHNA and YSLEER. The V end was cut by 0 bases, the J end by 2 bases, with 8 bases between. The CDR3 consists of 14 residues. For the CDR3, the DNA is TGCGCCAGCAGCCAAGATACTCAGACCTACGAGCAGTACTTC. It is translated as CASSQDTQTYEQYF.

This clonotype has a handful of counts. The chain has TRBV6-5 and TRBJ2-1; 12 bases agree with TRBD2. This CDR3 comprises 17 residues. Germline V CDR1 and CDR2: MNHEY, SVGAGI. V trimming: 4 bases; J trimming: 12 bases; junction bases outside the gene matches: 16. The CDR3 DNA sequence: TGTGCCAGCAGTTCCCTACTAGCGGGGGGCAACCCACGGGGGCAGTTCTTC. Its protein is CASSSLLAGGNPRGQFF.

This clonotype showed up many times. V gene TRBV28 combines with J gene TRBJ1-4; a weak D match, TRBD1 (6 bases). V lost 4 bases and J 8 bases, leaving 17 bases between the germline ends. Germline V gene lookup returns CDR1 MDHEN and CDR2 SYDVKM. The CDR3 spans 15 residues. For the CDR3, the DNA is TGTGCCAGCAGTTATCCCGCGGGGGCCGGAGAAAAACTGTTTTTT. The encoded protein is CASSYPAGAGEKLFF.

This chain links TRBV4-3 with TRBJ1-4, with 9 bases fitting TRBD1. The V and J ends lost 0 bases and 7 bases, in that order; junction bases with no gene match: 3. Germline values: CDR1 LGHNA, CDR2 YSLEER. This CDR3 is built from 15 residues. The CDR3 sequence: CASSQDGGQGEKLFF. DNA for the CDR3: TGCGCCAGCAGCCAAGATGGGGGACAGGGTGAAAAACTGTTTTTT.

With respect to this clonotype: A read error is possible here, since a much larger clone lies one base away. The chain uses TRBV12-3 or TRBV12-4 and TRBJ2-3, with D perhaps TRBD2 (5 bases). This CDR3 spans 16 amino acids. The CDR3 bases are TGTGCCAGCAGCCCTGAGGGCTGGCAGAGCACAGATACGCGGTATTTT. Protein product: CASSPEGWQSTDTRYF.

The chain recombines TRBV7-9 with TRBJ2-7; D not resolved. CDR3 length: 15 residues. Germline lookup yields CDR1 SEHNR and CDR2 FQNEAQ (reference sequence). The V gene lost 4 bases and the J gene lost 0 bases, with 13 bases spanning the gap. The CDR3 DNA is TGTGCCAGCAGCTCCCCCGGGCCCTACTCCTACGAGCAGTACGTC. As protein: CASSSPGPYSYEQYV.

The sample holds a few counts of this clonotype. This rearrangement joins TRBV6-5 to TRBJ1-1; D call uncertain. CDR3 size: 14 residues. Germline V lookup: CDR1 MNHEY, CDR2 SVGAGI. Trimming took 0 bases from V and 1 from J, leaving 6 bases between them. The CDR3 reads CASSYSTSNTEAFF. The CDR3 nucleotides are TGTGCCAGCAGTTACTCGACGTCGAACACTGAAGCTTTCTTT.

This clonotype was found many times. The chain carries TRBV7-8 and TRBJ2-3; 7 nucleotides align to TRBD2. V was clipped by 5 bases and J by 2 bases; unmatched bases: 10. The CDR3 runs to 16 residues. From germline, CDR1 is SGHVS and CDR2 FQNEAQ. The CDR3 region is CASSHRRDYVTDTQYF. In nucleotides, the CDR3 is TGTGCCAGCAGCCACCGCAGGGACTATGTCACAGATACGCAGTATTTT.

This clonotype was counted only a few times. The V and J genes are TRBV11-2 and TRBJ2-6; D is undetermined. The V gene's germline CDR1 is SGHAT and CDR2 FQNNGV. Trimming took off 2 bases at V and 0 bases at J, with 2 bases between the two ends. CDR3 length: 14 amino acids. CDR3 amino acids: CASSLISGANVLTF. In DNA form, the CDR3 reads TGTGCCAGCAGCTTAATCTCTGGGGCCAACGTCCTGACTTTC.

The table lists this clonotype with a few counts. The chain is built from TRBV6-2 or TRBV6-3 and TRBJ2-5; weak D call: TRBD1 (6 bases). This CDR3 spans 16 amino acids. Trimming cost V 2 bases and J 3 bases, with 16 bases left between them. Germline CDR1 is MNHEY and CDR2 is SVGEGT. The CDR3 region is CASSYEGLGAKETQYF. Here the CDR3 DNA reads TGTGCCAGCAGTTACGAGGGGCTGGGGGCAAAAGAGACCCAGTACTTC.

A few counts support this clonotype. The chain carries TRBV20-1 and TRBJ2-2; D is ambiguous. This CDR3 spans 11 amino acids. Germline lookup yields CDR1 DFQATT and CDR2 SNEGSKA (reference sequence). V was clipped by 4 bases and J by 6 bases, with 6 bases between them. This chain's CDR3 is CSANVAGELFF. The CDR3 DNA reads as TGCAGTGCTAATGTTGCCGGGGAGCTGTTTTTT.

This clonotype was detected a few times. The chain has TRBV28 and TRBJ1-5; no firm D call. The CDR3 runs to 15 residues. The V gene's germline CDR1 is MDHEN and CDR2 SYDVKM. V dropped 3 bases and J dropped 1 base, with 10 bases sitting between them. Written as DNA, the CDR3 is TGTGCCAGCAGTTTTGACCCGGGCAGCAATCAGCCCCAGCATTTT. It codes for CASSFDPGSNQPQHF.

The chain employs TRBV6-1 and TRBJ2-1; D not resolved. Germline V gives CDR1 MNHNS, CDR2 SASEGT. Trimming stripped 8 bases from V and 8 bases from J, with 10 bases between. This CDR3 contains 11 residues. The CDR3 sequence is CASSDMDEQFF. CDR3 DNA sequence: TGTGCCAGCTCAGATATGGATGAGCAGTTCTTC.

Only a few counts were recorded for this clonotype. The chain employs TRBV5-1 and TRBJ2-1; D possibly uses TRBD1 or TRBD2 (5 bases each). The CDR3 length is 17 residues. V was cut by 3 bases and J by 13 bases, with 29 bases left in between. Per the germline V gene, CDR1 is SGHRS and CDR2 is YFSETQ. Here the CDR3 reads CASSSRGPMLAKFGQFF. The CDR3 DNA follows: TGCGCCAGCAGCTCCCGGGGCCCTATGCTTGCCAAATTTGGACAGTTCTTC.

The V call is TRBV7-9, the J call TRBJ1-4; D is undetermined. Trimming removed 3 bases from V and 0 bases from J, with 11 bases in between. The CDR3 is 16 residues long. Germline CDR1 SEHNR, CDR2 FQNEAQ (reference sequence). CDR3 coding DNA: TGTGCCAGCAGCTTCGGCAGACTAGCAACTAATGAAAAACTGTTTTTT. Residues: CASSFGRLATNEKLFF.

The rearrangement links TRBV4-3 to TRBJ2-5; the D gene is possibly TRBD2 (6 bases). The CDR3 has 19 amino acids. The V and J ends lost 0 bases and 4 bases respectively, with 24 bases between them. The germline V gene has CDR1 LGHNA and CDR2 YSLEER. CDR3 region: CASSQDRWRVTRGIETQYF. The CDR3 coding sequence is TGCGCCAGCAGCCAAGATCGTTGGAGGGTTACTAGAGGTATAGAGACCCAGTACTTC.

The chain employs TRBV30 and TRBJ2-1; D uncertain. CDR1 and CDR2 (germline): GTSNPN, SVGIG (reference sequence). V lost 3 bases to trimming and J lost 7 bases, with 16 bases between them. CDR3 length: 14 residues. CDR3 in DNA: TGTGCCTGGAGAGAAGGGTTCGTCGGGAATGAGCAGTTCTTC. Translation: CAWREGFVGNEQFF.

The chain employs TRBV7-9 and TRBJ2-7; D possibly matches TRBD1 or TRBD2 (6 bases each). CDR3 size: 15 residues. Germline CDR1 SEHNR, CDR2 FQNEAQ (reference sequence). V lost 5 bases, J lost 6 bases, and 20 bases lay in between. As DNA, the CDR3 is TGTGCCAGCAGCGGTACGGGACTGGGGGCCACCGAGCAGTACTTC. Translating gives CASSGTGLGATEQYF.